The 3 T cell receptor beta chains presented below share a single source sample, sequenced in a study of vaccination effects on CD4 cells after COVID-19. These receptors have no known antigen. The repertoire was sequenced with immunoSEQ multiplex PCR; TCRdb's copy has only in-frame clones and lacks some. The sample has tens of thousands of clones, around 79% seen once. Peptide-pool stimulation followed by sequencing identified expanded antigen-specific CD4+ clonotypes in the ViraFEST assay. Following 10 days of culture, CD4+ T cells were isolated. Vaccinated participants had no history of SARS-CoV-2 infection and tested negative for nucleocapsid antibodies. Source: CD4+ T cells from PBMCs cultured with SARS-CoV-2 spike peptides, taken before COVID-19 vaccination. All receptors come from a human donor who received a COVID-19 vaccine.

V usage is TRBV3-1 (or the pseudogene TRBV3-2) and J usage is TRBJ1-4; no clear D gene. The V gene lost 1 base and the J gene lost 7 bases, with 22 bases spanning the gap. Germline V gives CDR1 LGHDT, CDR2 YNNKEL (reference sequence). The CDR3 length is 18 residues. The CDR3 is CASSQGMFGRRGGEKLFF. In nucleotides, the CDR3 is TGTGCCAGCAGCCAAGGCATGTTTGGCAGGCGGGGAGGTGAAAAACTGTTTTTT.

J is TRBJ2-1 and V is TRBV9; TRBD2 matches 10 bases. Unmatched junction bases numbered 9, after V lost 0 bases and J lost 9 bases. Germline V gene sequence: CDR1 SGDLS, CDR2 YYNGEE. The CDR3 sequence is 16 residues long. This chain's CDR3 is CASSVVASGGGGEQFF. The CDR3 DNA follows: TGTGCCAGCAGCGTAGTGGCTAGCGGGGGTGGCGGTGAGCAGTTCTTC.

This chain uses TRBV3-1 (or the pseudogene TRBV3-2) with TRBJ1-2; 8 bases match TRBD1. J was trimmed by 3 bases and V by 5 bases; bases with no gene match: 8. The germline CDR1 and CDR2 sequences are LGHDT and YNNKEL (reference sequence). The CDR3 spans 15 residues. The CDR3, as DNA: TGTGCCAGCAGCACGGGACAGGAGTTACACTATGGCTACACCTTC. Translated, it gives CASSTGQELHYGYTF.